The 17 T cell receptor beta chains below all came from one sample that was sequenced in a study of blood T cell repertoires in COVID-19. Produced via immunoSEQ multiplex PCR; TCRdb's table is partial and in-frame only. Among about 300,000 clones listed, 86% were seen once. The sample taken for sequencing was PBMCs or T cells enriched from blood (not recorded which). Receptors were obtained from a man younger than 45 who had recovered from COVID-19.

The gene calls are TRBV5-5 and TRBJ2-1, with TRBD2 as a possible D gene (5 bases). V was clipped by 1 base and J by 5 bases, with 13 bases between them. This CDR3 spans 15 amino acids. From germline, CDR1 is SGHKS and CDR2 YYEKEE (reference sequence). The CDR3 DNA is TGTGCCAGCAGCTTGTACCAGGAGGCTCACAATGAGCAGTTCTTC. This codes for CASSLYQEAHNEQFF.

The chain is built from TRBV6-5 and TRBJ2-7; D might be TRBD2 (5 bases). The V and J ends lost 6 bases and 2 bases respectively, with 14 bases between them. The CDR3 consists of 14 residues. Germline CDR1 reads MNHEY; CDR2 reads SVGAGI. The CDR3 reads CASRTLAGTYEQYF. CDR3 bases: TGTGCCAGCAGAACTCTTGCGGGCACCTACGAGCAGTACTTC.

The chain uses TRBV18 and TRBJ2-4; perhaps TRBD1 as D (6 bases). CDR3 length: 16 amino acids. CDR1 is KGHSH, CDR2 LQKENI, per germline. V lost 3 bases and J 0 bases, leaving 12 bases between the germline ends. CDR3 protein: CASSPPQGLAKNIQYF. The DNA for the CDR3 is TGTGCCAGCTCACCCCCGCAGGGGCTAGCCAAAAACATTCAGTACTTC.

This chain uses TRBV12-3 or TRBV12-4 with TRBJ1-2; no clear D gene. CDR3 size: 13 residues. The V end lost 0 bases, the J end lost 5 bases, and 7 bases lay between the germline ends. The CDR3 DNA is TGTGCCAGCAGTTTAGCCCCCCAGTATGGCTACACCTTC. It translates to CASSLAPQYGYTF.

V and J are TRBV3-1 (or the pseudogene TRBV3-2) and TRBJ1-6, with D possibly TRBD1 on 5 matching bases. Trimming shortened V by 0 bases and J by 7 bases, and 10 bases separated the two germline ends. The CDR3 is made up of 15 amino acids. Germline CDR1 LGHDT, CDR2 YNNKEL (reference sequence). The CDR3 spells CASSQDAGRNSPLHF. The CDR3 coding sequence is TGTGCCAGCAGCCAAGACGCGGGACGGAATTCACCCCTCCACTTT.

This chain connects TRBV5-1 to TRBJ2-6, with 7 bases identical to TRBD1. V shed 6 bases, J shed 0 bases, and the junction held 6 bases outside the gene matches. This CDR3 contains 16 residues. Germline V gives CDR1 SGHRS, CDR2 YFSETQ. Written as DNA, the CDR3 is TGCGCCAGCAAGGGACAGCTTAACTCTGGGGCCAACGTCCTGACTTTC. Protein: CASKGQLNSGANVLTF.

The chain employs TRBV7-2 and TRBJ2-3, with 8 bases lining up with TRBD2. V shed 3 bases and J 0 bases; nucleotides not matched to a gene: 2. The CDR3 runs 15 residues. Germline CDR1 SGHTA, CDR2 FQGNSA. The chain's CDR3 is CASSLKRGSTDTQYF. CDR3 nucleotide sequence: TGTGCCAGCAGCTTGAAGCGGGGGAGCACAGATACGCAGTATTTT.

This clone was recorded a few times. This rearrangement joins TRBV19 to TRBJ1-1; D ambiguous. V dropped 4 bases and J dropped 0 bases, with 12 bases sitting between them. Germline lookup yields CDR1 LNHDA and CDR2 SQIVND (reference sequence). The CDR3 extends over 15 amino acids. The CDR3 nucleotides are TGTGCCAGTAGTACGGGAGATTCCCTGAACACTGAAGCTTTCTTT. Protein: CASSTGDSLNTEAFF.

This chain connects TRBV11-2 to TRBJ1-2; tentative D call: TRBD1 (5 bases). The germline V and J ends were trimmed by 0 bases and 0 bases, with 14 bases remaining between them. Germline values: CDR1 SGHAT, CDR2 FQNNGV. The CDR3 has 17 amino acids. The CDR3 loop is CASSLDWGRTTNYGYTF. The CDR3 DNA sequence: TGTGCCAGCAGCTTAGATTGGGGACGGACTACTAACTATGGCTACACCTTC.

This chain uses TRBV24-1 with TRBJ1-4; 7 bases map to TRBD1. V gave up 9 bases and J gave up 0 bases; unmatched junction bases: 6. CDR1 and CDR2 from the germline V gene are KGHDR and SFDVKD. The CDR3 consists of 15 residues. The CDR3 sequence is CATLRDSPTNEKLFF. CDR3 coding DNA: TGTGCCACCTTAAGGGACAGCCCAACTAATGAAAAACTGTTTTTT.

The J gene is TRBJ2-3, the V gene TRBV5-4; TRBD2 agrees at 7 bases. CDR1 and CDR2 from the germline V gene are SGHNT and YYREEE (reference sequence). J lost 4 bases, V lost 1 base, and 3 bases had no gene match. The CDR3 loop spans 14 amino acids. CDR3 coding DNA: TGTGCCAGCAGCTTGTCGGGAGGCGCAGATACGCAGTATTTT. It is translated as CASSLSGGADTQYF.

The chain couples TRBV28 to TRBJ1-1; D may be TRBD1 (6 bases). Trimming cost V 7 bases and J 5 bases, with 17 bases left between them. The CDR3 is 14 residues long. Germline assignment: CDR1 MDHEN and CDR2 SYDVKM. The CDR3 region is CASTVQGGETEAFF. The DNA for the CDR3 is TGTGCCAGCACGGTACAGGGTGGAGAAACTGAAGCTTTCTTT.

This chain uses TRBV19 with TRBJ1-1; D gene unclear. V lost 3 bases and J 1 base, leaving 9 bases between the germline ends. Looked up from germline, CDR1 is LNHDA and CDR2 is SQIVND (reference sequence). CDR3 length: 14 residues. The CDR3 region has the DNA TGTGCCAGTAGTATCGCCCACGGGAACACTGAAGCTTTCTTT. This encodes CASSIAHGNTEAFF.

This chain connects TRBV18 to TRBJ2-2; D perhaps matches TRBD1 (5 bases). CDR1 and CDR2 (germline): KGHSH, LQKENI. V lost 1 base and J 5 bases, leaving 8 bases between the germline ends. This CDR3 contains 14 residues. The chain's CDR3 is CASSPRGGTGELFF. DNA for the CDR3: TGTGCCAGCTCACCACGGGGCGGAACCGGGGAGCTGTTTTTT. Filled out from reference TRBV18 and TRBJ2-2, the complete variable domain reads NAGVMQNPRHLVRRRGQEARLRCSPMKGHSHVYWYRQLPEEGLKFMVYLQKENIIDESGMPKERFSAEFPKEGPSILRIQQVVRGDSAAYFCASSPRGGTGELFFGEGSRLTVL.

Here the CDR3 DNA reads TGCGCCAGCAGTCACCGCGACAGGGAGGACTATGGCTACACCTTC. As protein: CASSHRDREDYGYTF. The chain uses TRBV23-1 and TRBJ1-2, with 7 positions matching TRBD1. TRBV23-1 is recorded as an ORF, its role being uncertain. V was clipped by 3 bases and J by 3 bases; unmatched bases: 7. This CDR3 region has 15 residues.

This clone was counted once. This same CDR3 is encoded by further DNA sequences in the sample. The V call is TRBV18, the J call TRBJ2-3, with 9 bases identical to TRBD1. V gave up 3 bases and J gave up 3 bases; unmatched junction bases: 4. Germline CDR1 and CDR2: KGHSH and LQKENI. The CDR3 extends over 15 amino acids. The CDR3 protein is CASSPPGQGTDTQYF. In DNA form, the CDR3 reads TGTGCCAGCTCACCCCCGGGACAGGGAACAGATACGCAGTATTTT.

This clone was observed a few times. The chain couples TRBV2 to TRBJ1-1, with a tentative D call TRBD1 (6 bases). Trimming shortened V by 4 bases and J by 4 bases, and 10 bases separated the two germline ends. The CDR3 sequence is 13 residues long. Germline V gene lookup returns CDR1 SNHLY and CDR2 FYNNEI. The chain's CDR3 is CASSGLGATEAFF. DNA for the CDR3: TGTGCCAGCAGTGGTCTGGGGGCCACTGAAGCTTTCTTT.